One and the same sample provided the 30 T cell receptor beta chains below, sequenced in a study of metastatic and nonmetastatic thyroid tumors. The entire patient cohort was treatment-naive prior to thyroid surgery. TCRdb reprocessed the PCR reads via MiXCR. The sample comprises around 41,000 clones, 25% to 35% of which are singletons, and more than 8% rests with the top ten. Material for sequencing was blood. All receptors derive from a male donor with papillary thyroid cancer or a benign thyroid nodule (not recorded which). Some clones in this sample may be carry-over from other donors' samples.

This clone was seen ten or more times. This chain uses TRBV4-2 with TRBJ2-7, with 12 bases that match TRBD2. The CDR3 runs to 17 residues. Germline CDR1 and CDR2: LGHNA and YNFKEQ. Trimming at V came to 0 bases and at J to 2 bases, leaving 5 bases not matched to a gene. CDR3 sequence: CASSQELRLAGAYEQYF. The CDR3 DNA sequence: TGTGCCAGCAGCCAAGAACTTCGACTAGCGGGGGCCTACGAGCAGTACTTC.

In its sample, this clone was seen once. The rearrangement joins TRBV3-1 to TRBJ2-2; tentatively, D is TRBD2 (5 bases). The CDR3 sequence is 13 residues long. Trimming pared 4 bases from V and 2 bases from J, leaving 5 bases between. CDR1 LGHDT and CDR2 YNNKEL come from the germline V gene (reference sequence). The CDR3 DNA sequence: TGTGCCAGCAGCCGGACTAACACCGGGGAGCTGTTTTTT. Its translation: CASSRTNTGELFF. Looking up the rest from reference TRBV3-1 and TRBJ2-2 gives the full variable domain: DTAVSQTPKYLVTQMGNDKSIKCEQNLGHDTMYWYKQDSKKFLKIMFSYNNKELIINETVPNRFSPKSPDKAHLNLHINSLELGDSAVYFCASSRTNTGELFFGEGSRLTVL.

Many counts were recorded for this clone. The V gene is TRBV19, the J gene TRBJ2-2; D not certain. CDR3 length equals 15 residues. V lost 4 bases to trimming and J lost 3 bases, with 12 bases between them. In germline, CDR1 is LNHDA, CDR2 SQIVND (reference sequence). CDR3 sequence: CASSRSFSDTGELFF. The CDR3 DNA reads TGTGCCAGTAGTAGGAGTTTCTCCGACACCGGGGAGCTGTTTTTT.

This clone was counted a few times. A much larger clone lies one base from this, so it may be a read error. CDR3 residues: CASRRAIGRGGEQFF. The CDR3 DNA is TGTGCCAGCAGACGCGCTATCGGGAGAGGCGGTGAGCAGTTCTTC. The chain employs TRBV6-1 and TRBJ2-1; maybe TRBD2 (6 bases). V was clipped by 6 bases and J by 9 bases, with 21 bases between them. This CDR3 is built from 15 residues. Germline values: CDR1 MNHNS, CDR2 SASEGT.

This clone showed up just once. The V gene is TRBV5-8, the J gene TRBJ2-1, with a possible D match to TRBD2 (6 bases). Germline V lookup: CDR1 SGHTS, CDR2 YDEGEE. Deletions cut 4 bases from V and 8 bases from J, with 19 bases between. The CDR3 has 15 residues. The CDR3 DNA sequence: TGTGCCAGCAGCCTAACTAGCTGTAGACTCGATGAGCAGTTCTTC. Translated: CASSLTSCRLDEQFF.

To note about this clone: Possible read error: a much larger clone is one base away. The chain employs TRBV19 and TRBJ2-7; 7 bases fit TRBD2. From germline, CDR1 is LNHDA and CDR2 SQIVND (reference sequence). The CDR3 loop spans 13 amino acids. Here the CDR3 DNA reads TGTGCCAGTAGTAAGCGGGGTGCTCTGGAGCTGTACTTC. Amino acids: CASSKRGALELYF.

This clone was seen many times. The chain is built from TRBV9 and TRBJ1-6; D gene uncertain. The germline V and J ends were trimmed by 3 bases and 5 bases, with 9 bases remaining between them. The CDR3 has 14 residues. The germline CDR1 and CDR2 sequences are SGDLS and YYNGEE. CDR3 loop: CASSGEGNNSPLHF. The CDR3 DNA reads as TGTGCCAGCAGCGGAGAAGGGAATAATTCACCCCTCCACTTT.

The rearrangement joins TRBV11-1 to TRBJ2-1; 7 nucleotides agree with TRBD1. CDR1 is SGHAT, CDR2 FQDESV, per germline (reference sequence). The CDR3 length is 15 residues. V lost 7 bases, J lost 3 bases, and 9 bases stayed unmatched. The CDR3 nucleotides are TGTGCCAGCATCTTGGGGTCAGGGGGCTACAATGAGCAGTTCTTC. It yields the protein CASILGSGGYNEQFF.

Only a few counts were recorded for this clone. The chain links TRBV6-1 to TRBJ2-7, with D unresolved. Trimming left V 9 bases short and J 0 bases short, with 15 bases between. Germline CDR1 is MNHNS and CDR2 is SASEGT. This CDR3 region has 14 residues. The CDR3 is CASSPKWDSYEQYF. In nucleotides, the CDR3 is TGTGCCAGTAGCCCTAAATGGGACTCCTACGAGCAGTACTTC.

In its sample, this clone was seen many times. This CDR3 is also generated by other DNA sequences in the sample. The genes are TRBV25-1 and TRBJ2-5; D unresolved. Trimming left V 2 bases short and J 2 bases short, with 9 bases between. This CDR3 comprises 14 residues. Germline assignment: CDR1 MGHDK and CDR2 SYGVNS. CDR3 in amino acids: CASSERGGQETQYF. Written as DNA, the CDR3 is TGTGCCAGCAGTGAACGTGGCGGACAAGAGACCCAGTACTTC.

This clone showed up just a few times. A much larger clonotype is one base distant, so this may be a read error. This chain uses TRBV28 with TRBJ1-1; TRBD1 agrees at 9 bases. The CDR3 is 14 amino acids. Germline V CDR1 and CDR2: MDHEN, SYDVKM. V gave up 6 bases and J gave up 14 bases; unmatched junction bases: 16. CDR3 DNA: TGTGCCAGCAGCCCGGGACAGGGAGGTACTGAATCCTTCTTT. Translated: CASSPGQGGTESFF.

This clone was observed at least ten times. The CDR3 sequence: CASSAVRTGELFF. CDR3 nucleotides: TGTGCCAGCAGTGCCGTTAGGACCGGGGAGCTGTTTTTT. The chain recombines TRBV6-1 with TRBJ2-2; D is uncertain. The CDR3 covers 13 residues. Trimming removed 4 bases from V and 5 bases from J, with 8 bases in between. Germline CDR1 is MNHNS and CDR2 is SASEGT.

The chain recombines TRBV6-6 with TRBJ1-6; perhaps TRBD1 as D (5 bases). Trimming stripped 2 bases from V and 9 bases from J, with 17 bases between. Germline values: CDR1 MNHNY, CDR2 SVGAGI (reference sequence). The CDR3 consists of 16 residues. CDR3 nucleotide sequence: TGTGCCAGCAGTTACGGGGGGGATGTCGGCGGTTCACCCCTCCACTTT. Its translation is CASSYGGDVGGSPLHF.

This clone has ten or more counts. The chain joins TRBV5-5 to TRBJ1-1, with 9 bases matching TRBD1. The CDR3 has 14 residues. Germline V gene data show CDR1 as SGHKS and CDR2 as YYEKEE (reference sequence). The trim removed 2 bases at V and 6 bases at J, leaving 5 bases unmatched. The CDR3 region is CASSFRGQGSEAFF. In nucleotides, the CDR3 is TGTGCCAGCAGCTTTAGAGGACAGGGGTCTGAAGCTTTCTTT.

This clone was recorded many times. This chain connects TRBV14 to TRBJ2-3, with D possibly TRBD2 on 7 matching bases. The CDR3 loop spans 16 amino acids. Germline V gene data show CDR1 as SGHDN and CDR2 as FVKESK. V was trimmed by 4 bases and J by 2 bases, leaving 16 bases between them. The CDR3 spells CASSPIRGAATDTQYF. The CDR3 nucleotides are TGTGCCAGCAGCCCTATTCGGGGGGCCGCCACAGATACGCAGTATTTT.

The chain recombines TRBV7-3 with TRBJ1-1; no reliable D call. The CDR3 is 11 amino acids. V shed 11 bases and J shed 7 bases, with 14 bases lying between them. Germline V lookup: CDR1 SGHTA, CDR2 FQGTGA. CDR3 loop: CAPPPGNEAFF. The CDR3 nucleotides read TGTGCCCCCCCCCCTGGCAATGAAGCTTTCTTT.

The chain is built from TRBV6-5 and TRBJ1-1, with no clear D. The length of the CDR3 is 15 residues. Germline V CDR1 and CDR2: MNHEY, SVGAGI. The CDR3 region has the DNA TGTCCCATCAGTTACTCCGTGGTGGGCGGCACTGAAGCTTTCTTT. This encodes CPISYSVVGGTEAFF.

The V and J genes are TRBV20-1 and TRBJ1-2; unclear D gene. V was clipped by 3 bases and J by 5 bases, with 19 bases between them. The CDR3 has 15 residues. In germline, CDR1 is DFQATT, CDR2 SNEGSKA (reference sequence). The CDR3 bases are TGCAGTGCTAGGGCCCCAACAGCGGTGTATTATGGCTACACCTTC. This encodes CSARAPTAVYYGYTF.

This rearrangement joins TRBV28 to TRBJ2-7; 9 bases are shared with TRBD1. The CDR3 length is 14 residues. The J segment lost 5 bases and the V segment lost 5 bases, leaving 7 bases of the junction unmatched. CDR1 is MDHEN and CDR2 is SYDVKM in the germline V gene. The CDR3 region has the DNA TGTGCCAGCAGTCACGGGACAGGGTGTGACGAGCAGTACTTC. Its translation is CASSHGTGCDEQYF.

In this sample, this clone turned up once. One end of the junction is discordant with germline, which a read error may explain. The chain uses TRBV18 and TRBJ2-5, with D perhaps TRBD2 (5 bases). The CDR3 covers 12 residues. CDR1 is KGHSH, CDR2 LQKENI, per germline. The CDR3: CARSPGVETQYF. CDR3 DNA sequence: TGTGCCAGATCACCCGGGGTAGAGACCCAGTACTTC.

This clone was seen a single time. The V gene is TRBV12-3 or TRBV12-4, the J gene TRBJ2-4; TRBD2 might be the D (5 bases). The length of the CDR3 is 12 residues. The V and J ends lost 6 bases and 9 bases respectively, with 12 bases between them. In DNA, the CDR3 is TGTGCCAGCAGATATTCGGGAAGCATTCAGTACTTC. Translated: CASRYSGSIQYF.

The CDR3 DNA sequence: TGCAGTGCCCCAACACAATTCAGGGCTACGAACACTGAAGCTTTCTTT. Amino acids: CSAPTQFRATNTEAFF. The chain links TRBV20-1 to TRBJ1-1; TRBD1 might be the D (5 bases). The V and J ends lost 6 bases and 1 base respectively, with 21 bases between them. This CDR3 region has 16 residues. From germline, CDR1 is DFQATT and CDR2 SNEGSKA (reference sequence).

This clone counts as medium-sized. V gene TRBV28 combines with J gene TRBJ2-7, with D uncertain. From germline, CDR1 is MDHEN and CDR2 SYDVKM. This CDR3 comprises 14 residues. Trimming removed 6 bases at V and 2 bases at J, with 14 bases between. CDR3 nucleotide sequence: TGTGCCAGCAGGGCCCTACTAACCCCCTACGAGCAGTACTTC. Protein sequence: CASRALLTPYEQYF.

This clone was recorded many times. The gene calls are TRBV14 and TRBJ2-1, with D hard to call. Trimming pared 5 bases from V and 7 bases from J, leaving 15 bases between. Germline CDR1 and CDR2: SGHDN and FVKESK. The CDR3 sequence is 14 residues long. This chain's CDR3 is CASSLKSSWNEQFF. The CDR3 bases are TGTGCCAGCAGCTTAAAGTCTTCTTGGAATGAGCAGTTCTTC. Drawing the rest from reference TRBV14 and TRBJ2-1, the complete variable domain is EAGVTQFPSHSVIEKGQTVTLRCDPISGHDNLYWYRRVMGKEIKFLLHFVKESKQDESGMPNNRFLAERTGGTYSTLKVQPAELEDSGVYFCASSLKSSWNEQFFGPGTRLTVL.

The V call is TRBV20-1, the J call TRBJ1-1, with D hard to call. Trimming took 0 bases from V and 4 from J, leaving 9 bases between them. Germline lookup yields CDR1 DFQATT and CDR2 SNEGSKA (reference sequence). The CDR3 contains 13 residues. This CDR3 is CSAREGSGTEAFF. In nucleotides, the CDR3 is TGCAGTGCTAGAGAGGGAAGTGGCACTGAAGCTTTCTTT.

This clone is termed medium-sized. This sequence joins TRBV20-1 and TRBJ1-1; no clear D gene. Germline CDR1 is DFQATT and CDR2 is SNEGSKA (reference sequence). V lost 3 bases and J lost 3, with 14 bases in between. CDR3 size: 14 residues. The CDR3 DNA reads TGCAGTGCTAGGCCCCTATTTGTGGACACTGAAGCTTTCTTT. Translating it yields CSARPLFVDTEAFF.

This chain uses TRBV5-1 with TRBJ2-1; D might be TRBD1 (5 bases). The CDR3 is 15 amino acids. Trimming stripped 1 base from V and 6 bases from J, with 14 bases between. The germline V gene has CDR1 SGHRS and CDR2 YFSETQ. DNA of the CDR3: TGCGCCAGCAGCTTGTACACGGATAGGGGCAATGAGCAGTTCTTC. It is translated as CASSLYTDRGNEQFF.

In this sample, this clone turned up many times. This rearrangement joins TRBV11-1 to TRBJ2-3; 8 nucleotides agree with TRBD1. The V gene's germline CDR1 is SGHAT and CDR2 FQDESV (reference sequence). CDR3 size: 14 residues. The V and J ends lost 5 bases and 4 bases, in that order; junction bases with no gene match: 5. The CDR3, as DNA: TGTGCCAGCAGCACGGACAGGGTCCCAGATACGCAGTATTTT. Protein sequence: CASSTDRVPDTQYF.

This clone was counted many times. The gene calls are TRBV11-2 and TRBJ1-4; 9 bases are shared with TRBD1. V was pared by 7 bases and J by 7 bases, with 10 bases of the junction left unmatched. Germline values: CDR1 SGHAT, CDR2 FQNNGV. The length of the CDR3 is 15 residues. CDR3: CASTPGQGWTEKLFF. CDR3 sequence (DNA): TGTGCCAGCACACCGGGACAGGGTTGGACTGAAAAACTGTTTTTT.

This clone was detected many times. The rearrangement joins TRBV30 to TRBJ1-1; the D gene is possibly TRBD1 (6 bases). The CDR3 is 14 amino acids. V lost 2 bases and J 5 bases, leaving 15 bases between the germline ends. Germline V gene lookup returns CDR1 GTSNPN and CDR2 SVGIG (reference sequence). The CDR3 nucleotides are TGTGCCTGGAGTCCGGGTGGGGGCGCGACTGAAGCTTTCTTT. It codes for CAWSPGGGATEAFF.